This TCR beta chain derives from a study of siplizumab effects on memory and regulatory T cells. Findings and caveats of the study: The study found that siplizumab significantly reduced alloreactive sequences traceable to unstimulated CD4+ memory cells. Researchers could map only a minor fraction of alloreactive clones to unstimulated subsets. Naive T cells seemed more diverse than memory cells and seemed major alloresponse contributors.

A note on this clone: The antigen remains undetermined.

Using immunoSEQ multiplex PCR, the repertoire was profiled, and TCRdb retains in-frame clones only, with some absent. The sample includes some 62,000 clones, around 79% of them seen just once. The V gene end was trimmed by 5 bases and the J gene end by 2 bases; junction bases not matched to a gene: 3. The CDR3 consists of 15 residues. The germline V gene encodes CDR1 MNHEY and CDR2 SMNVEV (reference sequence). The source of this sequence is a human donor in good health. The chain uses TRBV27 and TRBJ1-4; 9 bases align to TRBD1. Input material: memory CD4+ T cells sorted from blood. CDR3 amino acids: CASSAGTGTNEKLFF. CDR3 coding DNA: TGTGCCAGCAGTGCCGGGACAGGGACTAATGAAAAACTGTTTTTT.